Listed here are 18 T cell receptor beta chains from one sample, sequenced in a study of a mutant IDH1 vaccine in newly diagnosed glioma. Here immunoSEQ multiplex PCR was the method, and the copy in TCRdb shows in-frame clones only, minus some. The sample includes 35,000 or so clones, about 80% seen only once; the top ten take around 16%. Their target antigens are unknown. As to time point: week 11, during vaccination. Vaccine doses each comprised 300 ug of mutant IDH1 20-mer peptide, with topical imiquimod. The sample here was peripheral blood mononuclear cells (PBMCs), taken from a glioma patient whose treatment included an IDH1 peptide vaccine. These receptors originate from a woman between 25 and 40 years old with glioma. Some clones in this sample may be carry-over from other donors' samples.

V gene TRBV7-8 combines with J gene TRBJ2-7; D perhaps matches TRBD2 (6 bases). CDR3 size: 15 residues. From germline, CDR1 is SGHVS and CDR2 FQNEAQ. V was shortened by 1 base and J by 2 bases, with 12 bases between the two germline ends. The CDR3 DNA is TGTGCCAGCAGCTTAGGGACGGGGGTTCCCTACGAGCAGTACTTC. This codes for CASSLGTGVPYEQYF.

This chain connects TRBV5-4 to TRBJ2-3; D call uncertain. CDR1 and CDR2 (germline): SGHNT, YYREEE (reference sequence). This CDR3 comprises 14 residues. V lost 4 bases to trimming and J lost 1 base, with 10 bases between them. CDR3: CASSPVGGTDTQYF. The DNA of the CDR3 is TGTGCCAGCAGCCCGGTTGGGGGCACAGATACGCAGTATTTT.

Here the CDR3 DNA reads TGTGCCAGCAGCTGGACTACCCGGGACGCCTTAAGGGAGACCCAGTACTTC. Protein sequence: CASSWTTRDALRETQYF. This chain uses TRBV5-6 with TRBJ2-5, with TRBD2 as a possible D gene (6 bases). In germline, CDR1 is SGHDT, CDR2 YYEEEE. This CDR3 is 17 amino acids long. V dropped 3 bases and J dropped 5 bases, with 23 bases sitting between them.

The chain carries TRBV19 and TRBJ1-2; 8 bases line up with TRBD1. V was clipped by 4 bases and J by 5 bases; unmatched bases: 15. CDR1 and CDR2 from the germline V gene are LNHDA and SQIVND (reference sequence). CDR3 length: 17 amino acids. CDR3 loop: CASSKVRGPGQEYGYTF. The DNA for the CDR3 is TGTGCCAGTAGTAAGGTTCGCGGACCGGGACAGGAGTATGGCTACACCTTC. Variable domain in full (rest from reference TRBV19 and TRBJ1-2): DGGITQSPKYLFRKEGQNVTLSCEQNLNHDAMYWYRQDPGQGLRLIYYSQIVNDFQKGDIAEGYSVSREKKESFPLTVTSAQKNPTAFYLCASSKVRGPGQEYGYTFGSGTRLTVV.

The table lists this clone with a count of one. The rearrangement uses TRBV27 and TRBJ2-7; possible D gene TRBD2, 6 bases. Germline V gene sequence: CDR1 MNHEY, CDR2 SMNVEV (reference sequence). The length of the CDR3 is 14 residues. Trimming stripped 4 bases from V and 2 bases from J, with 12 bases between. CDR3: CASSSLAVAYEQYF. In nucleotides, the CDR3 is TGTGCCAGCAGTTCTTTAGCGGTTGCCTACGAGCAGTACTTC.

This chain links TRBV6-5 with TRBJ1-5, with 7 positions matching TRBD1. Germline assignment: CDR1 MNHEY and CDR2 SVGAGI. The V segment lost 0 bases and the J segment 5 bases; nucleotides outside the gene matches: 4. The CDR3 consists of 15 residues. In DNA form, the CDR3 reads TGTGCCAGCAGTTACTCTGGGGACAGCTATCAGCCCCAGCATTTT. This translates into CASSYSGDSYQPQHF.

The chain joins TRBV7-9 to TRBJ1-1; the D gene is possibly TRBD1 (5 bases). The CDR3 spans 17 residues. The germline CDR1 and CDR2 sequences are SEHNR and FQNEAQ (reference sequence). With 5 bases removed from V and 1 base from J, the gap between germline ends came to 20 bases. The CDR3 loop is CASSLGTAGLSNTEAFF. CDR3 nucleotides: TGTGCCAGCAGCCTGGGGACGGCTGGCTTGTCGAACACTGAAGCTTTCTTT.

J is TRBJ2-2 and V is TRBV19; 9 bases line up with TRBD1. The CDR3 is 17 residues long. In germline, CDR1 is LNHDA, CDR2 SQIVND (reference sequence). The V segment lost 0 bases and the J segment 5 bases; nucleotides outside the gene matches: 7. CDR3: CASSIDLGTGSTGELFF. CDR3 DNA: TGTGCCAGTAGTATAGATCTAGGGACAGGGAGTACCGGGGAGCTGTTTTTT.

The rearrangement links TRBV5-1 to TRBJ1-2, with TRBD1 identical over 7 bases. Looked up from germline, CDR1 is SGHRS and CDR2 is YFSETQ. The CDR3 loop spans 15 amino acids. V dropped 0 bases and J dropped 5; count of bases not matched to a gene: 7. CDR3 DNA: TGCGCCAGCAGCTTGGGACAGGGCACCAGATATGGCTACACCTTC. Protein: CASSLGQGTRYGYTF.

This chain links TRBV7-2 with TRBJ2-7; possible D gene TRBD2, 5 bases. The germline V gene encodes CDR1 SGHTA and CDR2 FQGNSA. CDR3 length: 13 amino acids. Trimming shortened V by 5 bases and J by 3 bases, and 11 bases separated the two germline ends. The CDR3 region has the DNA TGTGCCAGCAGCCAAGTAGGACTCTACGAGCAGTACTTC. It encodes CASSQVGLYEQYF.

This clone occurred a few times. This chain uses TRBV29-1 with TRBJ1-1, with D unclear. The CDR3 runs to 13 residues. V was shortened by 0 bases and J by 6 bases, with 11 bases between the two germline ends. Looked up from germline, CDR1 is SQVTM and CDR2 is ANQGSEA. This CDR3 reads CSVEDRVGSEAFF. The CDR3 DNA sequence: TGCAGCGTTGAAGATCGGGTAGGGTCTGAAGCTTTCTTT.

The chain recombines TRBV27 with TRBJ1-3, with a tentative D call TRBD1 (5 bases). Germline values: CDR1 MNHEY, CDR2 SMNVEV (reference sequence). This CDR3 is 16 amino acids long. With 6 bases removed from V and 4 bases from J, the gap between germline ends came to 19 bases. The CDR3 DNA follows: TGTGCCAGCAGGGCATGGGGCGCGATATCCGGAAACACCATATATTTT. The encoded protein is CASRAWGAISGNTIYF.

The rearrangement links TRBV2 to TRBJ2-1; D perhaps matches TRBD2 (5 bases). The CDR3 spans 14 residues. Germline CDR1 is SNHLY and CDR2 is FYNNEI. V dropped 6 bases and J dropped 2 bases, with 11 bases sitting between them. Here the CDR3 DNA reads TGTGCCAGCAGACAGATGACTACCTACAATGAGCAGTTCTTC. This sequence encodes CASRQMTTYNEQFF.

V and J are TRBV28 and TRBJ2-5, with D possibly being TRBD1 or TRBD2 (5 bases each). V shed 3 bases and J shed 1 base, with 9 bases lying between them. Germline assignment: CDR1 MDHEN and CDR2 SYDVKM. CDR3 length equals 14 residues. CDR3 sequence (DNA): TGTGCCAGCAGTTTTTTCGGGGCCCAAGAGACCCAGTACTTC. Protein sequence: CASSFFGAQETQYF.

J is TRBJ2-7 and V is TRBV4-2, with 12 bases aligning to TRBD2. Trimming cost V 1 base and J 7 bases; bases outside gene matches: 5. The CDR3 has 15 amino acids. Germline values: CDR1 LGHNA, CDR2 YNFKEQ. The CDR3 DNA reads TGTGCCAGCAGCCAAGGTCTAGCGGGAGGGCAGGAGCAGTACTTC. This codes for CASSQGLAGGQEQYF.

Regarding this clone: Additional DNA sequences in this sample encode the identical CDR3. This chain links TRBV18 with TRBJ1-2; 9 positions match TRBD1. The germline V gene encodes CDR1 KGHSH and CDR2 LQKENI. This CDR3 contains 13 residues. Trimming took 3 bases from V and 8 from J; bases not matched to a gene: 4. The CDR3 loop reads CASSPTGGGGYTF. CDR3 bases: TGTGCCAGCTCACCTACAGGGGGCGGAGGCTACACCTTC.

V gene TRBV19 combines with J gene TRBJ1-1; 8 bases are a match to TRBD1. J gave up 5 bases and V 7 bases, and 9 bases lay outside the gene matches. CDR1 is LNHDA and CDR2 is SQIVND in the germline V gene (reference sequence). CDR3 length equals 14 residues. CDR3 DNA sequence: TGTGCCAGTACCTATCGACAGGGGCGGACTGAAGCTTTCTTT. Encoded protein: CASTYRQGRTEAFF. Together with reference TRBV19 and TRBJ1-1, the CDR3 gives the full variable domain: DGGITQSPKYLFRKEGQNVTLSCEQNLNHDAMYWYRQDPGQGLRLIYYSQIVNDFQKGDIAEGYSVSREKKESFPLTVTSAQKNPTAFYLCASTYRQGRTEAFFGQGTRLTVV.

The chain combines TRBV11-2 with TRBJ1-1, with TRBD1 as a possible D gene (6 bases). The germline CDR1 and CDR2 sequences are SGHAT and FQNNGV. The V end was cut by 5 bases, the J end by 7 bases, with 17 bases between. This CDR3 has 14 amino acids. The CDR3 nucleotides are TGTGCCAGCAGCCCGCCTTGGGGGGCAATTGAAGCTTTCTTT. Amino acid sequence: CASSPPWGAIEAFF.